A selection of T cell receptor beta chains follows, all from one sample in a study of neurological immune-mediated disorders. TCRdb used MiXCR to reprocess the 5' RACE reads, holding one entry per CDR3 protein. The data contain approximately 20,000 distinct CDR3 sequences, 15% of them singletons. Material: PBMCs. The receptors derive from a female donor with HTLV-1-associated myelopathy (HAM/TSP). The conserved cysteine and the conserved F or W are not part of the CDR3 here. Fields, in order: D gene, V gene, J gene, CDR3 length, CDR3 protein. A D gene is named only where the DNA matches it firmly.

>TRBD1|TRBV20-1|TRBJ1-1|12
SAKGWAGGGEAF
>.|TRBV29-1|TRBJ2-1|12
SVGVGRSYNEQF
>.|TRBV20-1|TRBJ2-1|11
SAWGDNEGGQF
>TRBD2|TRBV20-1|TRBJ2-3|16
SARGSGTSGTSTDTQY
>TRBD2|TRBV20-1|TRBJ2-3|11
SASDTSADTQY
>TRBD1|TRBV20-1|TRBJ1-3|11
SAGGQGANTIY
>.|TRBV4-1|TRBJ1-5|15
ASSQDPRRGRTQPQH
>.|TRBV10-3|TRBJ2-5|12
ASAGGGGGETQY
>.|TRBV7-3|TRBJ2-3|14
ASSLWGADGTDTQY
>.|TRBV5-1|TRBJ1-1|13
ASSLPGRENTEAF